The clone carrying this T cell receptor beta chain was seen many times. Its specificity is not known. This entry is derived from a study of T cells after yellow fever vaccination. The CDR3 length is 15 residues. Per the germline V gene, CDR1 is SGHRS and CDR2 is YFSETQ. V lost 4 bases and J lost 3, with 16 bases in between. Universal primer sites and UMIs were introduced during 5'RACE template-switching synthesis of TCR cDNA. TCRdb reprocessed the 5' RACE reads with MiXCR, giving one entry per CDR3 protein. This repertoire shows under 300,000 distinct CDR3 sequences, 6% to 7.5% found once; its top ten account for 0.65% to 0.9%. Study-level findings and limits: Re-detected after boosting: most primary clones, about 96% of CD4 and around 86% of CD8. CD4 and CD8 compartments shared a small share of clonotypes, likely from convergent recombination. The presence of abundant clonotypes contaminating from the bulk population was possible in FACS-sorted repertoires.

The sequence derives from a man aged 25-45 years who received the YFV17D yellow fever vaccine. The sample here was CD4+ T cells sorted from PBMCs, taken 15 days after the yellow fever booster vaccination. The chain uses TRBV5-1 and TRBJ2-5; D is unresolved. The CDR3 coding sequence is TGCGCCAGCAGCGGGCAGCTGACCCGGAAAGAGACCCAGTACTTC. The encoded protein is CASSGQLTRKETQYF.